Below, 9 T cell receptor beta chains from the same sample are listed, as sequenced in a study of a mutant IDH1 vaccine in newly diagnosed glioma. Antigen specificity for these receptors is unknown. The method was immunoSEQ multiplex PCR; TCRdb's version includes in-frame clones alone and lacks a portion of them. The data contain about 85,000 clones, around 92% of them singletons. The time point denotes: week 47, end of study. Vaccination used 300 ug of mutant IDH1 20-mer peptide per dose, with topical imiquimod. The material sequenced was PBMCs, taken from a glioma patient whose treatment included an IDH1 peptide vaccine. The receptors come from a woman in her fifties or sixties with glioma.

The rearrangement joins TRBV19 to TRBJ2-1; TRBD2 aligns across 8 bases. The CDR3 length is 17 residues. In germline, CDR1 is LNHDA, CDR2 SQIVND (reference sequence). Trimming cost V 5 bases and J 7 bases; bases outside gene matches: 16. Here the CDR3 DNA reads TGTGCCAGTAGTCCCCAATCGGTAGCGGGGCCTCGGAATGAGCAGTTCTTC. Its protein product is CASSPQSVAGPRNEQFF. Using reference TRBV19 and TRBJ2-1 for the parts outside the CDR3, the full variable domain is DGGITQSPKYLFRKEGQNVTLSCEQNLNHDAMYWYRQDPGQGLRLIYYSQIVNDFQKGDIAEGYSVSREKKESFPLTVTSAQKNPTAFYLCASSPQSVAGPRNEQFFGPGTRLTVL.

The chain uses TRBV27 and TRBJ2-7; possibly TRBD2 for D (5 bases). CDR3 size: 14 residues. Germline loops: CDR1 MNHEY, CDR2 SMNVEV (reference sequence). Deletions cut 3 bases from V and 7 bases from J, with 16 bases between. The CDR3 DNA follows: TGTGCCAGCAGTTTTGGCACGGGGTTGGGAGAGCAGTACTTC. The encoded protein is CASSFGTGLGEQYF.

The CDR3 loop reads CASSLSGGTFGGYTF. CDR3 DNA: TGTGCCAGCAGTTTATCAGGTGGGACCTTCGGGGGCTACACCTTC. The chain recombines TRBV27 with TRBJ1-2; D possibly corresponds to TRBD1 (5 bases). This CDR3 comprises 15 residues. Deletions cut 0 bases from V and 8 bases from J, with 16 bases between. Germline V gives CDR1 MNHEY, CDR2 SMNVEV (reference sequence).

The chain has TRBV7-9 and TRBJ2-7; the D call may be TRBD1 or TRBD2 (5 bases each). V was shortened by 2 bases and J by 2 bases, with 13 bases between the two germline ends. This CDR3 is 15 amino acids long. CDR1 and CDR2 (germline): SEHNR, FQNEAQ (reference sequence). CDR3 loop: CASSLPRDGPYEQYF. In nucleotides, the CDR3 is TGTGCCAGCAGCTTACCTAGGGACGGTCCCTACGAGCAGTACTTC. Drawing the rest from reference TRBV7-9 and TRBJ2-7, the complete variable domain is DTGVSQNPRHKITKRGQNVTFRCDPISEHNRLYWYRQTLGQGPEFLTYFQNEAQLEKSRLLSDRFSAERPKGSFSTLEIQRTEQGDSAMYLCASSLPRDGPYEQYFGPGTRLTVT.

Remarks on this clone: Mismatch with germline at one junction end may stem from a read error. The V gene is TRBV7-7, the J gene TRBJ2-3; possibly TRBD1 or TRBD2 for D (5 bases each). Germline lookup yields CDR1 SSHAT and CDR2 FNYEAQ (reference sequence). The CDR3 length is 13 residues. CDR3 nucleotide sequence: TGTGCTAGCAGCCGGGACGACACAGATACGCAGTATTTT. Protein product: CASSRDDTDTQYF. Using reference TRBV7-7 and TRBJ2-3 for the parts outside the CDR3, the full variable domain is GAGVSQSPRYKVTKRGQDVTLRCDPISSHATLYWYQQALGQGPEFLTYFNYEAQPDKSGLPSDRFSAERPEGSISTLTIQRTEQRDSAMYRCASSRDDTDTQYFGPGTRLTVL.

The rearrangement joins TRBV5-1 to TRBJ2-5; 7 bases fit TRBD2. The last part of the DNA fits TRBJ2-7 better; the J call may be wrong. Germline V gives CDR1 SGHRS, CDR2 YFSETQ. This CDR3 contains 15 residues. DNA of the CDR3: TGCGCCAGCAGCTTGGCCGGCGGGAGTGTAGACGAGCAGTACTTC. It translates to CASSLAGGSVDEQYF.

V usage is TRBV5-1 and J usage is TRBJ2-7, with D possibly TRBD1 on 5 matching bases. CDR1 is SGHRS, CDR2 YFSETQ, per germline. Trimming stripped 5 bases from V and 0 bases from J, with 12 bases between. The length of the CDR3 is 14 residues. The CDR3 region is CASRGAALSYEQYF. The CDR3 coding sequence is TGCGCCAGCAGAGGGGCAGCGCTCTCCTACGAGCAGTACTTC.

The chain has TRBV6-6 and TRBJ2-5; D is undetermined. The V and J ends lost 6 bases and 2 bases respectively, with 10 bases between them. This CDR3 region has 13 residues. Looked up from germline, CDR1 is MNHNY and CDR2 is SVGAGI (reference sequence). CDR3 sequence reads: CASSHLLQETQYF. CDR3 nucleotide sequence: TGTGCCAGCAGCCACCTCCTTCAAGAGACCCAGTACTTC.

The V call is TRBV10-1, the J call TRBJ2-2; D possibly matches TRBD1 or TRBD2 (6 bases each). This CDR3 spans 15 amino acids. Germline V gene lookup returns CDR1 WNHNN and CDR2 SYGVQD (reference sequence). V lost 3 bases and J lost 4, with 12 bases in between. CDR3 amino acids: CASSEIQGGTGELFF. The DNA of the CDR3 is TGCGCCAGCAGTGAAATACAGGGAGGCACCGGGGAGCTGTTTTTT.